This TCR beta chain appears in the sequencing data of a study of cytomegalovirus exposure and HLA in healthy donors. Study information: The roughly 670 first-cohort repertoires shared a platform with the 120 validation repertoires, as reported in a later analysis.

The donors were in the roughly 120-subject validation cohort, distinct from the roughly 720-subject first cohort. Assay: immunoSEQ multiplex PCR; the TCRdb copy retains only in-frame clones and omits some. The sample shows around 300,000 clones, about 86% of them seen only once. The specimen was PBMCs. The receptor was derived from a young woman in good health and CMV-seronegative.

This CDR3 reads CASSTRDRPTYEQYF. The CDR3, as DNA: TGTGCCAGCAGTACCCGGGACAGACCAACCTACGAGCAGTACTTC. The chain couples TRBV5-4 to TRBJ2-7; 7 bases agree with TRBD1. Germline CDR1 and CDR2: SGHNT and YYREEE (reference sequence). The ends lost 5 bases at V and 2 bases at J; junction bases unmatched: 10. CDR3 size: 15 residues.